This TCR beta chain appears in the sequencing data of a study of blood T cells in healthy people across ages. Alongside a J-beta primer mix, a sample-barcoded 5' primer served in a second PCR lasting 7 to 11 cycles. Tagging of each cDNA molecule was performed by a template-switch adaptor with 12 random nucleotides. MiXCR, applied by TCRdb to the 5' RACE reads, yields one record per CDR3 protein. Among fewer than 2,000,000 distinct CDR3 sequences listed, around 42% were seen once. Concerning this clonotype itself: Its cognate antigen is unknown.

Study-level points and caveats: Per million T cells, the diversity of TCR beta decreased roughly linearly as age advanced.

Germline lookup yields CDR1 SQVTM and CDR2 ANQGSEA. The CDR3 is 11 residues long. Deletions cut 5 bases from V and 1 base from J, with 6 bases between. This clonotype was obtained from a human donor in good health. The chain employs TRBV29-1 and TRBJ2-7; D call uncertain. Material for sequencing was blood. The CDR3 protein is CSVNLSYEQYF. CDR3 coding DNA: TGCAGCGTTAACTTGTCCTACGAGCAGTACTTC.